The 28 T cell receptor beta chains listed next were all sequenced from one sample in a study of cytomegalovirus exposure and HLA in healthy donors. Produced via immunoSEQ multiplex PCR; TCRdb's table is partial and in-frame only. The table lists roughly 140,000 clones, approximately 88% of them singletons. Sequenced input: PBMCs. The receptors here all came from a woman between 18 and 29 years old in good health and CMV-seropositive.

The chain carries TRBV28 and TRBJ1-2; unclear D gene. The CDR3 loop spans 10 amino acids. Germline V gene data show CDR1 as MDHEN and CDR2 as SYDVKM. Deletions cut 7 bases from V and 6 bases from J, with 6 bases between. CDR3 sequence: CASNSNGYTF. For the CDR3, the DNA is TGTGCCAGCAACTCTAATGGCTACACCTTC.

The chain links TRBV4-3 to TRBJ2-5; the match to TRBD2 covers 10 bases. With 4 bases clipped from V and 5 bases from J, the junction kept 13 bases outside the gene matches. The CDR3 has 17 amino acids. Germline CDR1 and CDR2: LGHNA and YSLEER. CDR3 in amino acids: CASSPWASGSVEETQYF. CDR3 in DNA: TGCGCCAGCAGCCCATGGGCTAGCGGGAGTGTTGAGGAGACCCAGTACTTC.

The chain has TRBV5-1 and TRBJ2-7; possibly TRBD1 for D (6 bases). Germline V gene data show CDR1 as SGHRS and CDR2 as YFSETQ. CDR3 length: 15 amino acids. The ends were cut back, 0 bases at V and 4 bases at J, with 14 bases in the middle. Here the CDR3 DNA reads TGCGCCAGCAGCTTGGCGCCGGGACAAAATTACGAGCAGTACTTC. It yields the protein CASSLAPGQNYEQYF.

The rearrangement links TRBV7-9 to TRBJ2-1; weak D call: TRBD2 (5 bases). This CDR3 comprises 13 residues. The V end was cut by 3 bases, the J end by 6 bases, with 9 bases between. Per the germline V gene, CDR1 is SEHNR and CDR2 is FQNEAQ (reference sequence). CDR3 sequence: CASSFRGFNEQFF. The CDR3, as DNA: TGTGCCAGCAGCTTTCGAGGGTTCAATGAGCAGTTCTTC.

The V gene is TRBV30, the J gene TRBJ1-1; D ambiguous. CDR1 and CDR2 from the germline V gene are GTSNPN and SVGIG (reference sequence). The CDR3 is made up of 14 amino acids. The germline V and J ends were trimmed by 0 bases and 4 bases, with 12 bases remaining between them. This CDR3 reads CAWSVRGGGTEAFF. DNA of the CDR3: TGTGCCTGGAGTGTAAGAGGAGGTGGCACTGAAGCTTTCTTT.

In its sample, this clone was seen once. The chain employs TRBV11-3 and TRBJ2-5, with D maybe TRBD1 (5 bases). V was trimmed by 4 bases and J by 1 base, leaving 16 bases between them. This CDR3 contains 16 residues. Germline V gene lookup returns CDR1 SGHNT and CDR2 YENEEA. The CDR3: CASSSPSLGRQETQYF. The DNA for the CDR3 is TGTGCCAGCAGCTCGCCCTCATTGGGGCGCCAAGAGACCCAGTACTTC.

This clone was detected only once. The gene calls are TRBV7-8 and TRBJ1-4; no reliable D call. Germline values: CDR1 SGHVS, CDR2 FQNEAQ. The length of the CDR3 is 14 residues. Trimming left V 3 bases short and J 8 bases short, with 13 bases between. This CDR3 is CASSFAGELEKLFF. As DNA, the CDR3 is TGTGCCAGCAGCTTCGCCGGGGAACTCGAAAAACTGTTTTTT.

The J gene is TRBJ2-7, the V gene TRBV29-1; TRBD1 might be the D (5 bases). Germline-derived CDR1 and CDR2 are SQVTM and ANQGSEA. Trimming left V 3 bases short and J 6 bases short, with 18 bases between. The CDR3 runs to 14 residues. As DNA, the CDR3 is TGCAGCGTTGAGCCCCCAGGGTCTTCGGGCGAGCAGTACTTC. It specifies CSVEPPGSSGEQYF.

The chain uses TRBV7-8 and TRBJ2-2, with 7 nucleotides matching TRBD1. This CDR3 has 15 amino acids. CDR1 and CDR2 from the germline V gene are SGHVS and FQNEAQ. V lost 3 bases to trimming and J lost 4 bases; unmatched junction nucleotides: 5. For the CDR3, the DNA is TGTGCCAGCAGCTTGACAGGGCTGGCCACCGGGGAGCTGTTTTTT. It encodes CASSLTGLATGELFF.

This chain links TRBV27 with TRBJ1-5, with D possibly matching TRBD1 (5 bases). Trimming cost V 8 bases and J 3 bases, with 14 bases left between them. Looked up from germline, CDR1 is MNHEY and CDR2 is SMNVEV (reference sequence). The CDR3 runs to 14 residues. Here the CDR3 DNA reads TGTGCCAGCGGGGATACAGGTTTCAATCAGCCCCAGCATTTT. As protein: CASGDTGFNQPQHF.

The chain carries TRBV27 and TRBJ2-1, with D possibly TRBD1 on 5 matching bases. Germline V gene lookup returns CDR1 MNHEY and CDR2 SMNVEV (reference sequence). CDR3 size: 15 residues. V was cut by 3 bases and J by 4 bases, with 13 bases left in between. The CDR3 spells CASSFSSRGYNEQFF. CDR3 nucleotides: TGTGCCAGCAGTTTCTCCAGTAGGGGTTACAATGAGCAGTTCTTC.

This chain joins TRBV28 and TRBJ2-5; a weak D match, TRBD2 (5 bases). The germline gives CDR1 MDHEN, CDR2 SYDVKM. The V gene lost 2 bases and the J gene lost 4 bases, with 17 bases spanning the gap. The CDR3 has 16 residues. CDR3 loop: CASSLNGLTAGETQYF. The CDR3 DNA sequence: TGTGCCAGCAGTTTAAATGGACTGACGGCGGGAGAGACCCAGTACTTC.

The chain carries TRBV4-2 and TRBJ2-5; 7 nucleotides agree with TRBD1. Germline values: CDR1 LGHNA, CDR2 YNFKEQ. The J segment lost 5 bases and the V segment lost 0 bases, leaving 12 bases of the junction unmatched. This CDR3 region has 17 residues. CDR3 in DNA: TGTGCCAGCAGCCAAGAGGGCCCAGGGGGAATCGTGGAGACCCAGTACTTC. Translated, it gives CASSQEGPGGIVETQYF.

V gene TRBV19 combines with J gene TRBJ1-1, with 11 positions matching TRBD1. The CDR3 totals 15 residues. From germline, CDR1 is LNHDA and CDR2 SQIVND (reference sequence). V shed 5 bases and J 3 bases; nucleotides not matched to a gene: 5. The DNA for the CDR3 is TGTGCCAGTAGTTCACGGGACAGGGGGGACACTGAAGCTTTCTTT. Translating it yields CASSSRDRGDTEAFF.

This rearrangement joins TRBV27 to TRBJ1-5, with 9 bases that match TRBD1. The CDR3 covers 16 residues. Germline CDR1 MNHEY, CDR2 SMNVEV (reference sequence). After removal of 5 bases from V and 1 base from J, the junction contained 6 bases not matched to a gene. The CDR3 here is CASSHTGGGSNQPQHF. The DNA for the CDR3 is TGTGCCAGCAGTCACACAGGGGGCGGAAGCAATCAGCCCCAGCATTTT.

The genes are TRBV6-1 and TRBJ2-7; D possibly corresponds to TRBD2 (6 bases). Germline V CDR1 and CDR2: MNHNS, SASEGT. The CDR3 extends over 13 amino acids. The V end lost 2 bases, the J end lost 5 bases, and 10 bases lay between the germline ends. CDR3 nucleotides: TGTGCCAGCAGTGAACTCCCTAGCGACGAGCAGTACTTC. It encodes CASSELPSDEQYF.

This chain uses TRBV11-3 with TRBJ1-3; unclear D gene. CDR1 and CDR2 from the germline V gene are SGHNT and YENEEA. This CDR3 region has 16 residues. V lost 0 bases and J 0 bases, leaving 9 bases between the germline ends. CDR3 protein: CASSLDLSGSGNTIYF. CDR3 nucleotides: TGTGCCAGCAGCTTAGATCTGAGCGGCTCTGGAAACACCATATATTTT.

The V and J genes are TRBV18 and TRBJ1-2; D uncertain. In germline, CDR1 is KGHSH, CDR2 LQKENI. The length of the CDR3 is 14 residues. Trimming stripped 0 bases from V and 4 bases from J, with 9 bases between. CDR3 DNA: TGTGCCAGCTCACCACCGTTCGCGGGCTATGGCTACACCTTC. This codes for CASSPPFAGYGYTF.

The genes are TRBV18 and TRBJ1-5; 8 bases fit TRBD1. This CDR3 spans 14 amino acids. The J segment lost 5 bases and the V segment lost 6 bases, leaving 6 bases of the junction unmatched. Looked up from germline, CDR1 is KGHSH and CDR2 is LQKENI. DNA for the CDR3: TGTGCCAGCTCTCTGACAGGGGAGGATCAGCCCCAGCATTTT. Translated: CASSLTGEDQPQHF.

This clone was seen only a few times. The CDR3 region has the DNA TGCGCCAGCAGCTTGGATCCGGGAGGGACCACCTACAATGAGCAGTTCTTC. Protein product: CASSLDPGGTTYNEQFF. The rearrangement joins TRBV5-1 to TRBJ2-1; 8 bases align to TRBD2. The germline gives CDR1 SGHRS, CDR2 YFSETQ. V shed 0 bases and J 2 bases; nucleotides not matched to a gene: 7. This CDR3 contains 17 residues.

The table lists this clone with a few counts. This chain connects TRBV5-6 to TRBJ2-7; 7 nucleotides agree with TRBD1. The CDR3 is 15 residues long. Unmatched junction bases numbered 9, after V lost 6 bases and J lost 0 bases. CDR1 is SGHDT, CDR2 YYEEEE, per germline. The CDR3 coding sequence is TGTGCCAGCACCCCCACCGGGACAGCCTCCTACGAGCAGTACTTC. Translated: CASTPTGTASYEQYF.

In this sample, this clone turned up a few times. The chain joins TRBV30 to TRBJ2-1; 10 nucleotides agree with TRBD1. CDR3 size: 13 residues. Germline V lookup: CDR1 GTSNPN, CDR2 SVGIG (reference sequence). With 6 bases clipped from V and 5 bases from J, the junction kept 4 bases outside the gene matches. Here the CDR3 reads CACDRGPNNEQFF. The CDR3 nucleotides read TGTGCCTGTGACAGGGGGCCTAACAATGAGCAGTTCTTC.

The gene calls are TRBV27 and TRBJ2-5, with 9 bases fitting TRBD2. Trimming at V came to 4 bases and at J to 5 bases, leaving 5 bases not matched to a gene. Germline assignment: CDR1 MNHEY and CDR2 SMNVEV (reference sequence). The CDR3 totals 14 residues. The CDR3 region is CASSSPGLAETQYF. Written as DNA, the CDR3 is TGTGCCAGCAGTTCGCCGGGACTAGCCGAGACCCAGTACTTC.

The rearrangement links TRBV29-1 to TRBJ1-1, with D possibly TRBD1 on 5 matching bases. This CDR3 has 15 residues. Trimming took 4 bases from V and 0 from J, leaving 15 bases between them. Per germline, CDR1 SQVTM and CDR2 ANQGSEA. CDR3 nucleotide sequence: TGCAGCGTTGCCCCGGATCGGGGGATGAACACTGAAGCTTTCTTT. The encoded protein is CSVAPDRGMNTEAFF.

The chain carries TRBV5-3 and TRBJ1-5, with TRBD1 as a possible D gene (5 bases). TRBV5-3 is classed as an ORF, of uncertain function. The ends were cut back, 4 bases at V and 3 bases at J, with 14 bases in the middle. CDR3 length: 15 amino acids. The CDR3 nucleotides read TGTGCCAGAAGCGGACCAGGCAGGGACAATCAGCCCCAGCATTTT. Its translation: CARSGPGRDNQPQHF.

The V gene is TRBV5-6, the J gene TRBJ1-3; unclear D gene. The V gene's germline CDR1 is SGHDT and CDR2 YYEEEE. V lost 1 base and J 0 bases, leaving 8 bases between the germline ends. The CDR3 is 15 residues long. CDR3 sequence: CASSLRLLSGNTIYF. The CDR3 nucleotides read TGTGCCAGCAGCTTGCGCCTACTCTCTGGAAACACCATATATTTT.

The rearrangement joins TRBV7-2 to TRBJ2-7, with 8 bases that match TRBD2. Germline CDR1 is SGHTA and CDR2 is FQGNSA. This CDR3 has 16 residues. Losses at the gene ends were 1 base for V and 2 bases for J; bases not matched to a gene: 7. The CDR3 DNA sequence: TGTGCCAGCAGCTTAGTACTAGCGGAACCCGCCTACGAGCAGTACTTC. Translating it yields CASSLVLAEPAYEQYF. The whole variable domain, remainder taken from reference TRBV7-2 and TRBJ2-7, is GAGVSQSPSNKVTEKGKDVELRCDPISGHTALYWYRQSLGQGLEFLIYFQGNSAPDKSGLPSDRFSAERTGGSVSTLTIQRTQQEDSAVYLCASSLVLAEPAYEQYFGPGTRLTVT.

The chain is built from TRBV6-4 and TRBJ1-2, with a possible D match to TRBD1 (5 bases). Germline CDR1 MRHNA, CDR2 SNTAGT. This CDR3 has 16 amino acids. Between the trimmed V and J ends, which lost 3 bases and 6 bases, there was a span of 20 bases. In DNA, the CDR3 is TGTGCCAGCAGTGAATCCTTCCGGGGGTCGCGGGATGGCTACACCTTC. The encoded protein is CASSESFRGSRDGYTF.